This is a list of T cell receptor beta chains from one sample in a study of vaccination effects on CD4 cells after COVID-19. Using immunoSEQ multiplex PCR, the repertoire was profiled, and TCRdb retains in-frame clones only, with some absent. The sample gives around 37,000 clones, just under 75% of which show up once; about a third is in the top ten. No cognate antigen is known for these TCRs. Sequenced here: CD4+ T cells from PBMCs cultured with a peptide pool, sampled before COVID-19 vaccination. Every receptor here comes from a human donor who had a prior SARS-CoV-2 infection. Each CDR3 is given with its conserved first and last residue. The D gene is left open where the match is weak. Size tells how often a clone was seen (once, few, many) or the class of an expanded clone, and some rows leave it out.

>-|TRBV6-5|TRBD2|TRBJ2-2
CASSYDGREEVGELFF
TGTGCCAGCAGTTACGACGGGCGGGAGGAGGTCGGGGAGCTGTTTTTT
>-|TRBV18|TRBD1|TRBJ2-7
CASSPSRDRGEQYF
TGTGCCAGCTCACCGTCCCGGGACAGGGGCGAGCAGTACTTC
>-|TRBV11-1|-|TRBJ2-7
CASSPRDLIYEQYF
TGTGCCAGCAGCCCCCGGGACTTAATCTACGAGCAGTACTTC
>once|TRBV7-9|TRBD1|TRBJ1-1
CASSYRQGANTEAFF
TGTGCCAGCAGCTATAGACAGGGGGCGAACACTGAAGCTTTCTTT
>few|TRBV7-3|TRBD2|TRBJ2-3
CASSSLAGTDTQYF
TGTGCCAGCAGCTCACTAGCGGGCACAGATACGCAGTATTTT
>once|TRBV20-1|-|TRBJ1-2
CSAGDSIIGYGYTF
TGCAGTGCTGGTGACTCGATCATAGGATATGGCTACACCTTC
>-|TRBV2|TRBD2|TRBJ2-5
CASSVRTRETQYF
TGTGCCAGCAGTGTTCGGACTAGGGAGACCCAGTACTTC
>once|TRBV10-2|-|TRBJ2-5
CASSPKRAGQETQYF
TGCGCCAGCAGCCCGAAGCGGGCCGGGCAAGAGACCCAGTACTTC
>-|TRBV5-1|-|TRBJ2-2
CASSLAPEAGELFF
TGCGCCAGCAGCTTGGCCCCGGAGGCGGGGGAGCTGTTTTTT
>-|TRBV7-3|TRBD2|TRBJ2-1
CASSPRTSGGDRGSEQFF
TGTGCCAGCAGCCCCCGGACTAGCGGGGGGGATAGGGGGTCTGAGCAGTTCTTC
>-|TRBV5-6|-|TRBJ2-7
CASSRTGTPYEQYF
TGTGCCAGCAGTCGGACCGGGACTCCCTACGAGCAGTACTTC
>-|TRBV9|-|TRBJ1-2
CASSAGPDYGYTF
TGTGCCAGCAGCGCAGGCCCGGACTATGGCTACACCTTC
>-|TRBV12-3/TRBV12-4|-|TRBJ1-2
CASSPGPNYGYTF
TGTGCCAGCTCCCCAGGGCCCAACTATGGCTACACCTTC
>-|TRBV19|-|TRBJ1-2
CASRNDRGSDYGYTF
TGTGCCAGTAGGAACGATCGGGGATCTGACTATGGCTACACCTTC
>-|TRBV14|-|TRBJ2-2
CASSQGRYTGELFF
TGTGCCAGCAGCCAAGGACGGTACACCGGGGAGCTGTTTTTT
>-|TRBV7-8|-|TRBJ2-7
CASSQTLGVQYF
TGTGCCAGCAGCCAGACTCTTGGGGTCCAGTACTTC
>-|TRBV9|TRBD2|TRBJ2-1
CASSAEREGQGEQFF
TGTGCCAGCAGCGCTGAGCGGGAGGGCCAAGGGGAGCAGTTCTTC
>-|TRBV27|-|TRBJ1-2
CASKPGEGGYTF
TGTGCCAGCAAACCCGGGGAGGGGGGCTACACCTTC
>few|TRBV7-2|-|TRBJ2-3
CASSPDRGRDTQYF
TGTGCCAGCAGCCCTGACAGAGGAAGAGATACGCAGTATTTT
>-|TRBV5-6|-|TRBJ2-7
CASSTRTLTSSYEQYF
TGTGCCAGCAGCACTAGGACATTGACGTCTTCCTACGAGCAGTACTTC
>-|TRBV6-1|-|TRBJ1-3
CASSEFFRDTEGNTIYF
TGTGCCAGCAGTGAATTCTTCCGAGACACCGAAGGGAACACCATATATTTT
>-|TRBV5-1|-|TRBJ1-1
CASSSGTVNEAFF
TGCGCCAGCAGCTCCGGGACTGTCAATGAAGCTTTCTTT
>-|TRBV7-3|-|TRBJ2-3
CASSSTPLDTQYF
TGTGCCAGCAGCTCGACTCCGTTGGATACGCAGTATTTT
>-|TRBV2|-|TRBJ2-4
CASSVGDLQYF
TGTGCCAGCAGTGTAGGGGATCTTCAGTACTTC
>-|TRBV6-2/TRBV6-3|-|TRBJ1-5
CASSYADTQPQHF
TGTGCCAGCAGTTACGCCGACACTCAGCCCCAGCATTTT
>-|TRBV18|TRBD2|TRBJ2-4
CASSPPAAGGRMDIQYF
TGTGCCAGCTCACCACCGGCAGCGGGAGGGCGGATGGACATTCAGTACTTC
>-|TRBV5-4|-|TRBJ1-2
CASSSGGRENYGYTF
TGTGCCAGCAGCTCGGGGGGCCGGGAGAACTATGGCTACACCTTC
>-|TRBV5-6|-|TRBJ1-2
CASSFPGTNYGYTF
TGTGCCAGCAGCTTTCCCGGGACTAACTATGGCTACACCTTC
>-|TRBV7-2|-|TRBJ1-2
CASSSRDAATNYGYTF
TGTGCCAGCAGCTCACGGGACGCCGCAACCAACTATGGCTACACCTTC
>once|TRBV2|-|TRBJ1-3
CASSAQGAGNTIYF
TGTGCCAGCAGTGCACAGGGAGCTGGAAACACCATATATTTT
>-|TRBV6-2/TRBV6-3|-|TRBJ2-7
CASSYPTWEQYF
TGTGCCAGCAGTTACCCCACGTGGGAGCAGTACTTC
>once|TRBV5-4|-|TRBJ2-3
CASSFGGSSTDTQYF
TGTGCCAGCAGCTTCGGGGGCAGCAGCACAGATACGCAGTATTTT
>few|TRBV9|-|TRBJ1-2
CASSVAGNYGYTF
TGTGCCAGCAGCGTAGCGGGAAACTATGGCTACACCTTC
>once|TRBV20-1|-|TRBJ1-1
CSASRVTDTEAFF
TGCAGTGCTAGTAGGGTGACGGACACTGAAGCTTTCTTT
>few|TRBV12-3/TRBV12-4|-|TRBJ1-2
CASSFQINYGCTF
TGTGCCAGCAGTTTTCAAATTAACTATGGCTGCACCTTC
>-|TRBV18|-|TRBJ1-1
CASSPPGRDTQAFF
TGTGCCAGCTCACCACCGGGTCGGGATACACAAGCTTTCTTT
>few|TRBV5-6|-|TRBJ1-2
CASKEASGYTF
TGTGCCAGCAAAGAGGCTTCCGGCTACACCTTC
>-|TRBV24-1|TRBD2|TRBJ2-3
CATSDRLAGDADTQYF
TGTGCCACCAGTGACCGACTAGCGGGAGATGCAGATACGCAGTATTTT
>-|TRBV5-1|TRBD1|TRBJ1-4
CASSLVKGTGGVFNEKLFF
TGCGCCAGCAGCTTGGTCAAGGGGACAGGGGGAGTTTTTAATGAAAAACTGTTTTTT
>-|TRBV4-1|-|TRBJ2-2
CASSQDTPELFF
TGCGCCAGCAGCCAAGACACTCCGGAGCTGTTTTTT
>-|TRBV6-5|TRBD1|TRBJ1-2
CASSRDPGQSYGYTF
TGTGCCAGCAGTCGAGATCCGGGACAGAGCTATGGCTACACCTTC
>-|TRBV20-1|-|TRBJ1-2
CSASRQGNGYTF
TGCAGTGCTAGTAGGCAGGGGAATGGCTACACCTTC
>-|TRBV6-1|-|TRBJ1-1
CASSEFGGGDTEAFF
TGTGCCAGCAGTGAATTTGGGGGAGGGGACACTGAAGCTTTCTTT